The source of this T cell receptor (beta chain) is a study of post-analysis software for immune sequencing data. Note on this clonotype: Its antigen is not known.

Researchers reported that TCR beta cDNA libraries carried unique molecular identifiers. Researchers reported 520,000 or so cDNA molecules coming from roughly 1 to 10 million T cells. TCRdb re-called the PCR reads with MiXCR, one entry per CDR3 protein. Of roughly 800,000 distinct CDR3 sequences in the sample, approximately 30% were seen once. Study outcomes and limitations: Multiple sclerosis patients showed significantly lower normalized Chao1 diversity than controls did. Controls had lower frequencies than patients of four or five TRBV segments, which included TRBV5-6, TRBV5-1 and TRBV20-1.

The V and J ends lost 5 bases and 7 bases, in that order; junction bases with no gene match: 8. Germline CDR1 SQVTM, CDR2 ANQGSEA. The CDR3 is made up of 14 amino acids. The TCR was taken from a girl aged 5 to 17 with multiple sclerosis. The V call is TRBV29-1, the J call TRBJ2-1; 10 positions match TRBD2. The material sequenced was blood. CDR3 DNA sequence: TGCAGCGTTTGTATAGCGGGGGGCAGAAATGAGCAGTTCTTC. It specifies CSVCIAGGRNEQFF.